The 17 T cell receptor beta chains below were found in one sample sequenced in a study of cytomegalovirus exposure and HLA in healthy donors. Researchers ran the PCR with 60 Vbeta and 13 Jbeta primers. Libraries were prepared by immunoSEQ multiplex PCR; TCRdb keeps only in-frame clonotypes and omits some of them. In the table there are 150,000 to 200,000 clones, roughly four fifths of which are singletons. Sequencing was done on a sample of PBMCs. All receptors derive from a woman aged 18-35 years in good health and CMV-seronegative.

V gene TRBV4-3 combines with J gene TRBJ2-2; 8 bases map to TRBD2. This CDR3 has 16 residues. With V trimmed by 3 bases and J by 2 bases, 5 bases remained unmatched. Germline lookup yields CDR1 LGHNA and CDR2 YSLEER. The CDR3 region has the DNA TGCGCCAGCAGCCATAGCGGGACACTTAACACCGGGGAGCTGTTTTTT. Its translation: CASSHSGTLNTGELFF.

V usage is TRBV27 and J usage is TRBJ2-5; TRBD1 matches 7 bases. Trimming cost V 3 bases and J 3 bases; bases outside gene matches: 7. Germline lookup yields CDR1 MNHEY and CDR2 SMNVEV (reference sequence). There are 15 residues in the CDR3. The DNA for the CDR3 is TGTGCCAGCAGTTTTGGTCAGGGGACAGAAGAGACCCAGTACTTC. It encodes CASSFGQGTEETQYF.

The chain recombines TRBV6-5 with TRBJ2-1, with unresolved D. Germline CDR1 and CDR2: MNHEY and SVGAGI. This CDR3 has 15 residues. The V end lost 2 bases, the J end lost 0 bases, and 8 bases lay between the germline ends. DNA of the CDR3: TGTGCCAGCAGTTACACGAGTAGCTCCTACAATGAGCAGTTCTTC. It translates to CASSYTSSSYNEQFF.

The chain carries TRBV4-3 and TRBJ1-6; TRBD1 aligns across 7 bases. V gave up 1 base and J gave up 5 bases; unmatched junction bases: 5. Germline assignment: CDR1 LGHNA and CDR2 YSLEER. This CDR3 region has 16 residues. The CDR3, as DNA: TGCGCCAGCAGCCAAGCCTACGGGACAGATAATTCACCCCTCCACTTT. Protein: CASSQAYGTDNSPLHF.

V and J are TRBV29-1 and TRBJ1-2, with D perhaps matching TRBD1 (5 bases). The CDR3 spans 13 residues. Deletions cut 3 bases from V and 5 bases from J, with 13 bases between. The germline V gene encodes CDR1 SQVTM and CDR2 ANQGSEA. This chain's CDR3 is CSVDIQGGYGYTF. CDR3 in DNA: TGCAGCGTTGATATTCAGGGAGGATATGGCTACACCTTC.

The rearrangement links TRBV4-2 to TRBJ2-6; 8 bases line up with TRBD2. CDR3 length equals 16 residues. CDR1 is LGHNA, CDR2 YNFKEQ, per germline. Losses at the gene ends were 3 bases for V and 4 bases for J; bases not matched to a gene: 5. CDR3 DNA sequence: TGTGCCAGCAGCCAGGCGGGAGGCCGGGGGGCCAACGTCCTGACTTTC. This gives the protein CASSQAGGRGANVLTF.

This sequence joins TRBV28 and TRBJ2-7; 7 nucleotides line up with TRBD2. Looked up from germline, CDR1 is MDHEN and CDR2 is SYDVKM. V dropped 3 bases and J dropped 1; count of bases not matched to a gene: 6. The CDR3 covers 15 residues. The CDR3 loop reads CASSFRGRISYEQYV. CDR3 DNA sequence: TGTGCCAGCAGTTTTCGCGGGAGAATATCCTACGAGCAGTACGTC.

This clone has a single count. V and J are TRBV20-1 and TRBJ2-1; no reliable D call. Deletions cut 6 bases from V and 7 bases from J, with 10 bases between. The germline V gene encodes CDR1 DFQATT and CDR2 SNEGSKA (reference sequence). The CDR3 loop spans 11 amino acids. The CDR3, as DNA: TGCAGTGCGCTAATTCGTAATGAGCAGTTCTTC. This codes for CSALIRNEQFF.

The chain couples TRBV7-9 to TRBJ1-3; 7 bases match TRBD1. The germline V gene has CDR1 SEHNR and CDR2 FQNEAQ (reference sequence). The CDR3 runs 16 residues. V shed 5 bases, J shed 0 bases, and the junction held 7 bases outside the gene matches. As DNA, the CDR3 is TGTGCCAGCAGCAGAACGGACAGGCCCTCTGGAAACACCATATATTTT. Residues: CASSRTDRPSGNTIYF. The full variable domain, completed using reference TRBV7-9 and TRBJ1-3, is DTGVSQNPRHKITKRGQNVTFRCDPISEHNRLYWYRQTLGQGPEFLTYFQNEAQLEKSRLLSDRFSAERPKGSFSTLEIQRTEQGDSAMYLCASSRTDRPSGNTIYFGEGSWLTVV.

This clone was found a few times. The rearrangement joins TRBV30 to TRBJ1-5; 7 positions agree with TRBD1. Trimming removed 0 bases from V and 6 bases from J; junction bases left unmatched: 8. The CDR3 loop spans 15 amino acids. The germline V gene encodes CDR1 GTSNPN and CDR2 SVGIG (reference sequence). The CDR3 sequence: CAWSVETGRIQPQHF. As DNA, the CDR3 is TGTGCCTGGAGTGTAGAGACAGGGAGAATTCAGCCCCAGCATTTT.

The gene calls are TRBV5-1 and TRBJ1-1; 9 bases agree with TRBD1. Per the germline V gene, CDR1 is SGHRS and CDR2 is YFSETQ. With 7 bases clipped from V and 0 bases from J, the junction kept 16 bases outside the gene matches. The CDR3 consists of 18 residues. The CDR3: CASGWGPGQGIMNTEAFF. The CDR3 bases are TGCGCCAGCGGATGGGGACCGGGACAGGGCATCATGAACACTGAAGCTTTCTTT.

CDR3 in DNA: TGTGCCAGCAGCTTAGCGTGGCCCGCTTTCTTT. It is translated as CASSLAWPAFF. This chain links TRBV11-2 with TRBJ1-1; D is ambiguous. Between the trimmed V and J ends, which lost 1 base and 11 bases, there was a span of 8 bases. This CDR3 comprises 11 residues. CDR1 and CDR2 (germline): SGHAT, FQNNGV.

This clone was recorded a few times. The chain recombines TRBV10-2 with TRBJ2-7; 12 bases are shared with TRBD1. The V gene's germline CDR1 is WSHSY and CDR2 SAAADI. The CDR3 runs 16 residues. With 7 bases clipped from V and 5 bases from J, the junction kept 12 bases outside the gene matches. CDR3 protein: CASIPTWGDRGHEQYF. For the CDR3, the DNA is TGCGCCAGCATTCCGACGTGGGGGGACAGGGGGCACGAGCAGTACTTC.

The V call is TRBV9, the J call TRBJ1-1; D is undetermined. The CDR3 covers 14 residues. V was pared by 2 bases and J by 1 base, with 9 bases between. The germline V gene has CDR1 SGDLS and CDR2 YYNGEE. CDR3 coding DNA: TGTGCCAGCAGCGTTTTCAGTTCGAACACTGAAGCTTTCTTT. Translating it yields CASSVFSSNTEAFF.

In DNA, the CDR3 is TGTGCCAGCAGCCGGGCAGCCCTGAACACTGAAGCTTTCTTT. This encodes CASSRAALNTEAFF. The genes are TRBV16 and TRBJ1-1; D unresolved. The CDR3 loop spans 14 amino acids. Germline CDR1 KGHSY, CDR2 FQNENV. The V end was cut by 4 bases, the J end by 0 bases, with 9 bases between. Complete variable domain (other parts from reference TRBV16 and TRBJ1-1): GEEVAQTPKHLVRGEGQKAKLYCAPIKGHSYVFWYQQVLKNEFKFLISFQNENVFDETGMPKERFSAKCLPNSPCSLEIQATKLEDSAVYFCASSRAALNTEAFFGQGTRLTVV.

This chain connects TRBV6-5 to TRBJ2-7; D is undetermined. This CDR3 region has 13 residues. Deletions cut 3 bases from V and 0 bases from J, with 6 bases between. CDR1 is MNHEY and CDR2 is SVGAGI in the germline V gene. This CDR3 is CASSYIGSYEQYF. The CDR3 region has the DNA TGTGCCAGCAGTTATATCGGCTCCTACGAGCAGTACTTC.

The genes are TRBV27 and TRBJ2-5, with 14 positions matching TRBD2. The V segment lost 6 bases and the J segment 3 bases; nucleotides outside the gene matches: 6. The CDR3 runs 16 residues. Per the germline V gene, CDR1 is MNHEY and CDR2 is SMNVEV (reference sequence). The chain's CDR3 is CASRVGLAGAKETQYF. The CDR3 DNA is TGTGCCAGCAGGGTGGGACTAGCGGGAGCAAAAGAGACCCAGTACTTC.